Listed below are T cell receptor beta chains from one sample, sequenced in a study of CD4 T cells in relation to SARS-CoV-2 and coronaviruses. These receptors lack a known antigen. The protocol was immunoSEQ multiplex PCR, while the TCRdb copy is restricted to in-frame clones and leaves out a portion. The sample comprises 35,000 or so clones, about three quarters of which are singletons, and 2.5% to 3.5% rests with the top ten. Sequencing was done on a sample of memory CD4+ T cells from PBMCs, cultured in vitro. Every receptor here comes from an adult with COVID-19. Each CDR3 is given with its conserved first and last residue. The D gene is left open where the match is weak. Clone size is given for some rows only: seen once, a few or many times, or a class if the clone is expanded.

>TRBV30|NA|TRBJ1-1|NA
TGTGCCTGGATGCGAGACAGCACTGAAGCTTTCTTT
CAWMRDSTEAFF
>TRBV2|NA|TRBJ2-5|TRBD2
TGTGCCAGCACCCGAGGGTGGACTAGCGGCCAAGAGACCCAGTACTTC
CASTRGWTSGQETQYF
>TRBV24-1|NA|TRBJ1-3|NA
TGTGCCACCAGTGATTCAGGAACTCCTGGAAACACCATATATTTT
CATSDSGTPGNTIYF
>TRBV6-2/TRBV6-3|NA|TRBJ2-3|TRBD2
TGTGCCAGCAGTTACTCTATGGCGGGAGTCGCCACAGATACGCAGTATTTT
CASSYSMAGVATDTQYF
>TRBV7-3|NA|TRBJ2-5|NA
TGTGCCAGCAGCTTAAGGATGGGGGAGACCCAGTACTTC
CASSLRMGETQYF
>TRBV7-3|NA|TRBJ1-1|NA
TGTGCCAGCAGCCCCCACGGGAACACTGAAGCTTTCTTT
CASSPHGNTEAFF
>TRBV18|NA|TRBJ2-1|NA
TGTGCCAGCTCACCAAAGAGGAATGAGCAGTTCTTC
CASSPKRNEQFF
>TRBV6-5|NA|TRBJ1-6|TRBD1
TGTGCCAGCAGATCAGGGGGAGAAAATTCACCCCTCCACTTT
CASRSGGENSPLHF
>TRBV2|once|TRBJ1-5|TRBD1
TGTGCCAGCAGTGAACAACAGGGGGGCAATCAGCCCCAGCATTTT
CASSEQQGGNQPQHF
>TRBV2|NA|TRBJ2-3|NA
TGTGCCAGCAGTGTTGACAGGAGCACAGATACGCAGTATTTT
CASSVDRSTDTQYF
>TRBV19|once|TRBJ2-7|NA
TGTGCCAGTAGTATGACGGCAGGGGCCACCTACGAGCAGTACTTC
CASSMTAGATYEQYF
>TRBV20-1|NA|TRBJ2-7|NA
TGCAGTGCTAGTAGGGTCGACACCTACGAGCAGTACTTC
CSASRVDTYEQYF
>TRBV4-2|once|TRBJ2-7|TRBD2
TGTGCCAGCAGCCAAATAGCGGGAATGGGATACGAGCAGTACTTC
CASSQIAGMGYEQYF
>TRBV28|NA|TRBJ2-7|NA
TGTGCCAGCAGCCTTACAGGGCGCCACGAGCAGTACTTC
CASSLTGRHEQYF
>TRBV28|NA|TRBJ2-7|NA
TGTGCCAGCAGACCCCTAGCGTCCGGACTCGGGCAGCAGTACTTC
CASRPLASGLGQQYF
>TRBV27|NA|TRBJ2-3|NA
TGTGCCAGTTCCAAGGTAGGAGTTACTAGCACAGATACGCAGTATTTT
CASSKVGVTSTDTQYF
>TRBV5-1|NA|TRBJ1-5|NA
TGCGCCAGCAGCTTGGTACCAGGAGGTCAGCCCCAGCATTTT
CASSLVPGGQPQHF
>TRBV10-2|NA|TRBJ2-1|NA
TGCGCCAGCAGTCAAGTTGATGAGCAGTTCTTC
CASSQVDEQFF
>TRBV20-1|once|TRBJ2-3|NA
TGCAGTGCTACGGGGCAGTATACGCAGTATTTT
CSATGQYTQYF
>TRBV2|NA|TRBJ2-7|TRBD2
TGTGCCAGCAGTGAAGAAGCGGGAGGAGATGAGCAGTACTTC
CASSEEAGGDEQYF
>TRBV5-1|NA|TRBJ2-2|TRBD1
TGCGCCAGCAGCTTTGGGGACAGGGGTCGAACCGGGGAGCTGTTTTTT
CASSFGDRGRTGELFF
>TRBV6-5|NA|TRBJ2-7|NA
TGTGCCAGCAGTTACGACTCGGGCGGAAAATACGAGCAGTACTTC
CASSYDSGGKYEQYF
>TRBV4-1|NA|TRBJ2-5|NA
TGCGCCAGCAGCCAATTAGTCGGGGCAGAGACCCAGTACTTC
CASSQLVGAETQYF
>TRBV7-2|once|TRBJ2-1|NA
TGTGCCAGCAGTCTTACCCCAGGGGATCCCTACAATGAGCAGTTCTTC
CASSLTPGDPYNEQFF
>TRBV5-1|NA|TRBJ2-2|TRBD1
TGCGCCAGCAGCCCGGGACAGGGGCCCGGGGAGCTGTTTTTT
CASSPGQGPGELFF
>TRBV28|once|TRBJ2-3|TRBD1
TGTGCCAGCAGGGCCAACCAGGGGGCTAGCACAGATACGCAGTATTTT
CASRANQGASTDTQYF
>TRBV24-1|NA|TRBJ2-3|NA
TGTGCCACCAGTGACCGCCGGGCAGGCAAGACAGATACGCAGTATTTT
CATSDRRAGKTDTQYF
>TRBV3-1/TRBV3-2|NA|TRBJ2-5|NA
TGTGCCAGCAGCCAGTCGGGGAACCCCGGGGAGACCCAGTACTTC
CASSQSGNPGETQYF
>TRBV19|NA|TRBJ2-3|NA
TGTGCCAGTAGCACAGGGTATGGAGATACGCAGTATTTT
CASSTGYGDTQYF
>TRBV11-2|NA|TRBJ2-1|TRBD2
TGTGCCAGCAGCTTCGCTACTAGCGGCAAAGCCTCCTACAATGAGCAGTTCTTC
CASSFATSGKASYNEQFF
>TRBV7-2|NA|TRBJ1-6|NA
TGTGCCAGCAGCATCCTGGGGAATAATAATTCACCCCTCCACTTT
CASSILGNNNSPLHF
>TRBV10-3|NA|TRBJ2-1|NA
TGTGCCATCAGTGAGCCTTTTGTGGTAGGGAGCAATGAGCAGTTCTTC
CAISEPFVVGSNEQFF
>TRBV10-3|NA|TRBJ1-5|TRBD1
TGTGCCATCGGACCAGGGGGCCTAGGTCAGCCCCAGCATTTT
CAIGPGGLGQPQHF
>TRBV20-1|NA|TRBJ2-5|NA
TGCAGTGCTAGTCCTACATCCCAAGAGACCCAGTACTTC
CSASPTSQETQYF
>TRBV2|NA|TRBJ2-2|NA
TGTGCCAGCAGTGATGATACCGGGGAGCTGTTTTTT
CASSDDTGELFF
>TRBV6-1|NA|TRBJ2-7|TRBD2
TGTGCCAGCAGTGACCCAAGGCGGGAGGGGACCTACGAGCAGTACTTC
CASSDPRREGTYEQYF
>TRBV4-2|NA|TRBJ2-4|TRBD2
TGTGCCAGCAGCCAAGGGGGGACCAGGGGGGCCCTAGCGGGAATTAGAAACATTCAGTACTTC
CASSQGGTRGALAGIRNIQYF
>TRBV6-4|NA|TRBJ2-6|NA
TGTGCCAGCAGTGACTCTGACTCTGGGGCCAACGTCCTGACTTTC
CASSDSDSGANVLTF
>TRBV4-1|once|TRBJ1-2|NA
TGCGCCAGCAGCCAAGATCAGCAGGAGAGTACAATTAACTATGGCTACACCTTC
CASSQDQQESTINYGYTF
>TRBV28|NA|TRBJ2-5|TRBD1
TGTGCCAGCAGTTTAGGCCCCCAAAACAGGGGTGAGACCCAGTACTTC
CASSLGPQNRGETQYF
>TRBV19|NA|TRBJ1-5|NA
TGTGCCAGTAGTTCCACGGGGCAGGGCGTCAATCAGCCCCAGCATTTT
CASSSTGQGVNQPQHF
>TRBV3-1/TRBV3-2|NA|TRBJ2-1|NA
TGTGCCAGCAGCCAAAGGGGTAATGAGCAGTTCTTC
CASSQRGNEQFF
>TRBV21-1|NA|TRBJ2-4|NA
TGTGCCAGCAAGACCGGACAGAACAAAAACATTCAGTACTTC
CASKTGQNKNIQYF
>TRBV5-1|NA|TRBJ1-3|NA
TGCGCCAGCAGCTTAGGAATCTCCTCTGGAAACACCATATATTTT
CASSLGISSGNTIYF
>TRBV6-5|NA|TRBJ2-2|TRBD2
TGTGCCAGCAGCCGAACTAGCGGGAGTGCCGGGGAGCTGTTTTTT
CASSRTSGSAGELFF
>TRBV14|NA|TRBJ2-7|NA
TGTGCCAGCAGCCAAGTGTGGGCAGGGGCCGGGGACTACGAGCAGTACTTC
CASSQVWAGAGDYEQYF
>TRBV3-1/TRBV3-2|NA|TRBJ2-1|NA
TGTGCCAGCACTAGGGCTGGCAATGAGCAGTTCTTC
CASTRAGNEQFF
>TRBV29-1|NA|TRBJ2-7|TRBD1
TGCAGCGTTGAGGGACAGGGGGCCTACGAGCAGTACTTC
CSVEGQGAYEQYF
>TRBV7-2|NA|TRBJ2-3|TRBD2
TGTGCCAGCGGAACAGCGGGAGTGTCGACAGATACGCAGTATTTT
CASGTAGVSTDTQYF
>TRBV7-8|NA|TRBJ2-3|TRBD2
TGTGCCAGCAGCTCGGTACTCGGGAGGGACTCTAGCACAGATACGCAGTATTTT
CASSSVLGRDSSTDTQYF
>TRBV7-2|once|TRBJ2-7|TRBD2
TGTGCCAGCAGTTCGACTAGCGGGACGGGGGAGCAGTACTTC
CASSSTSGTGEQYF